The 14 T cell receptor beta chains given below trace back to one sample, sequenced in a study of vaccination effects on CD4 cells after COVID-19. Sequencing followed a ViraFEST assay step that expanded antigen-specific CD4+ T cells with viral peptide pools. CD4+ T cell isolation took place after more than eight days of culture. By PCR, the person was confirmed to have had SARS-CoV-2 infection between March and December 2020. These receptors have no identified antigens. The data were produced by immunoSEQ multiplex PCR, yet TCRdb's version contains in-frame clones alone and is incomplete. The sample carries around 47,000 clones, around 66% recorded once. This material consisted of CD4+ T cells from PBMCs cultured with a peptide pool, taken before COVID-19 vaccination. These receptor sequences come from a human donor who had a prior SARS-CoV-2 infection.

The chain combines TRBV10-3 with TRBJ2-7, with D maybe TRBD1 (6 bases). CDR1 and CDR2 (germline): ENHRY, SYGVKD. Trimming took 4 bases from V and 5 from J, leaving 15 bases between them. The CDR3 has 14 amino acids. The CDR3 DNA reads TGTGCCATCAGTGTCCAGGGGCTGGCAAACGAGCAGTACTTC. This codes for CAISVQGLANEQYF.

The chain joins TRBV2 to TRBJ2-1; 9 bases are shared with TRBD1. After removal of 5 bases from V and 4 bases from J, the junction contained 6 bases not matched to a gene. CDR1 and CDR2 (germline): SNHLY, FYNNEI. The CDR3 totals 15 residues. The CDR3 DNA reads TGTGCCAGCAGTACCGACAGGGGGGGATACAATGAGCAGTTCTTC. The encoded protein is CASSTDRGGYNEQFF.

The J gene is TRBJ1-6, the V gene TRBV5-6; D possibly corresponds to TRBD1 (5 bases). Trimming shortened V by 0 bases and J by 8 bases, and 9 bases separated the two germline ends. The germline CDR1 and CDR2 sequences are SGHDT and YYEEEE. The CDR3 runs to 14 residues. The CDR3 spells CASSLEQGDSPLHF. CDR3 sequence (DNA): TGTGCCAGCAGCTTGGAGCAGGGAGATTCACCCCTCCACTTT. Using reference TRBV5-6 and TRBJ1-6 for the parts outside the CDR3, the full variable domain is DAGVTQSPTHLIKTRGQQVTLRCSPKSGHDTVSWYQQALGQGPQFIFQYYEEEERQRGNFPDRFSGHQFPNYSSELNVNALLLGDSALYLCASSLEQGDSPLHFGNGTRLTVT.

The CDR3: CASSQLGTSSYNEQFF. The DNA for the CDR3 is TGTGCCAGCAGCCAGCTCGGGACTAGTTCCTACAATGAGCAGTTCTTC. V gene TRBV14 combines with J gene TRBJ2-1; TRBD2 agrees at 8 bases. Trimming cost V 3 bases and J 1 base; bases outside gene matches: 5. Germline CDR1 and CDR2: SGHDN and FVKESK. The CDR3 length is 16 residues.

This clone came up a few times. The V gene is TRBV7-9, the J gene TRBJ2-7; TRBD1 is a possible D gene (6 bases). Trimming removed 5 bases from V and 5 bases from J, with 7 bases in between. Germline-derived CDR1 and CDR2 are SEHNR and FQNEAQ (reference sequence). The CDR3 is made up of 11 amino acids. DNA for the CDR3: TGTGCCAGCAGCCCAGGGGACGAGCAGTACTTC. This codes for CASSPGDEQYF.

The rearrangement joins TRBV30 to TRBJ1-2, with D possibly being TRBD1 (6 bases). CDR1 and CDR2 (germline): GTSNPN, SVGIG (reference sequence). The CDR3 length is 14 residues. Trimming shortened V by 2 bases and J by 8 bases, and 18 bases separated the two germline ends. The CDR3 is CAWSQTGFSPGYTF. CDR3 nucleotides: TGTGCCTGGAGTCAAACAGGGTTCTCCCCCGGCTACACCTTC.

The chain has TRBV6-6 and TRBJ2-5; 9 positions match TRBD1. J gave up 2 bases and V 5 bases, and 6 bases lay outside the gene matches. Germline assignment: CDR1 MNHNY and CDR2 SVGAGI (reference sequence). CDR3 length: 15 residues. CDR3 bases: TGTGCCAGCAGTCTGGGGACAGGGCGGCAAGAGACCCAGTACTTC. Amino acid sequence: CASSLGTGRQETQYF.

This rearrangement joins TRBV5-1 to TRBJ2-1; no definite D call. CDR1 is SGHRS and CDR2 is YFSETQ in the germline V gene. V was shortened by 4 bases and J by 6 bases, with 23 bases between the two germline ends. This CDR3 spans 17 amino acids. CDR3 region: CASSPTVGSLKINEQFF. In DNA form, the CDR3 reads TGCGCCAGCAGCCCCACCGTCGGGTCTTTAAAGATCAATGAGCAGTTCTTC.

The chain carries TRBV3-1 (or the pseudogene TRBV3-2) and TRBJ2-2; D is unclear. V lost 0 bases and J 6 bases, leaving 5 bases between the germline ends. The V gene's germline CDR1 is LGHDT and CDR2 YNNKEL (reference sequence). The CDR3 totals 13 residues. The chain's CDR3 is CASSQDFAGELFF. Here the CDR3 DNA reads TGTGCCAGCAGCCAAGATTTCGCCGGGGAGCTGTTTTTT.

V is TRBV2 and J is TRBJ2-3; the match to TRBD1 covers 10 bases. V shed 6 bases, J shed 3 bases, and the junction held 3 bases outside the gene matches. The CDR3 covers 14 residues. Germline loops: CDR1 SNHLY, CDR2 FYNNEI. The CDR3 DNA follows: TGTGCCAGCAGCGGGGACAGGGGAACAGATACGCAGTATTTT. Translating it yields CASSGDRGTDTQYF.

This clone was seen a few times. The CDR3 protein is CASSSLAGGRTSYEQYF. The CDR3 DNA is TGTGCCAGCAGCTCACTAGCGGGGGGCCGAACTTCCTACGAGCAGTACTTC. This sequence joins TRBV5-4 and TRBJ2-7, with TRBD2 matching over 12 bases. Germline CDR1 reads SGHNT; CDR2 reads YYREEE (reference sequence). The CDR3 has 17 amino acids. Losses at the gene ends were 3 bases for V and 1 base for J; bases not matched to a gene: 8.

The V call is TRBV27, the J call TRBJ1-2; the D is unclear. The length of the CDR3 is 15 residues. V gave up 2 bases and J gave up 2 bases, with 12 bases separating them. CDR1 and CDR2 from the germline V gene are MNHEY and SMNVEV (reference sequence). The chain's CDR3 is CASSLRGQVNYGYTF. The CDR3 DNA sequence: TGTGCCAGCAGTTTAAGAGGCCAGGTAAACTATGGCTACACCTTC.

The V and J genes are TRBV5-5 and TRBJ2-7; 10 bases agree with TRBD2. The CDR3 contains 16 residues. V was clipped by 2 bases and J by 1 base; unmatched bases: 6. Germline CDR1 SGHKS, CDR2 YYEKEE (reference sequence). As DNA, the CDR3 is TGTGCCAGCAGCTTCGATCGGACTAGCGGTTCCTACGAGCAGTACTTC. Amino acids: CASSFDRTSGSYEQYF. Based on the CDR3 plus reference TRBV5-5 and TRBJ2-7, the full variable domain is DAGVTQSPTHLIKTRGQQVTLRCSPISGHKSVSWYQQVLGQGPQFIFQYYEKEERGRGNFPDRFSARQFPNYSSELNVNALLLGDSALYLCASSFDRTSGSYEQYFGPGTRLTVT.

The chain links TRBV18 to TRBJ1-2; 11 bases align to TRBD1. CDR3 length: 19 amino acids. CDR1 and CDR2 (germline): KGHSH, LQKENI. With 3 bases clipped from V and 3 bases from J, the junction kept 15 bases outside the gene matches. As DNA, the CDR3 is TGTGCCAGCTCACCTTCTACGGGACAGGGGGGTCCGAGTTACTATGGCTACACCTTC. Its protein is CASSPSTGQGGPSYYGYTF. Together with reference TRBV18 and TRBJ1-2, the CDR3 gives the full variable domain: NAGVMQNPRHLVRRRGQEARLRCSPMKGHSHVYWYRQLPEEGLKFMVYLQKENIIDESGMPKERFSAEFPKEGPSILRIQQVVRGDSAAYFCASSPSTGQGGPSYYGYTFGSGTRLTVV.